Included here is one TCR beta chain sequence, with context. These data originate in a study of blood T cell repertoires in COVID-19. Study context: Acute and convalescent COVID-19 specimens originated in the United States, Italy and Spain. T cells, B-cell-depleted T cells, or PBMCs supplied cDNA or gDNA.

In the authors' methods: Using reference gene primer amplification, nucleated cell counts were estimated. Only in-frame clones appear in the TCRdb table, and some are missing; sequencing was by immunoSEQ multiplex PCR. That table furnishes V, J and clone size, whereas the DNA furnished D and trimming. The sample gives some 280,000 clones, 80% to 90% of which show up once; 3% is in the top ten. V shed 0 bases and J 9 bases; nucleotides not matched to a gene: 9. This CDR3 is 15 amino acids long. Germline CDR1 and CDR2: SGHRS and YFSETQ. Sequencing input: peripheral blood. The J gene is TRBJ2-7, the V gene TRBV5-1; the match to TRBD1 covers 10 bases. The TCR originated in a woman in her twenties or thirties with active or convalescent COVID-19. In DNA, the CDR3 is TGCGCCAGCAGCTTGGCGGGACAGGGGTCATATGGGCAGTACTTC. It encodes CASSLAGQGSYGQYF. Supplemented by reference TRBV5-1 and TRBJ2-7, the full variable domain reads KAGVTQTPRYLIKTRGQQVTLSCSPISGHRSVSWYQQTPGQGLQFLFEYFSETQRNKGNFPGRFSGRQFSNSRSEMNVSTLELGDSALYLCASSLAGQGSYGQYFGPGTRLTVT.